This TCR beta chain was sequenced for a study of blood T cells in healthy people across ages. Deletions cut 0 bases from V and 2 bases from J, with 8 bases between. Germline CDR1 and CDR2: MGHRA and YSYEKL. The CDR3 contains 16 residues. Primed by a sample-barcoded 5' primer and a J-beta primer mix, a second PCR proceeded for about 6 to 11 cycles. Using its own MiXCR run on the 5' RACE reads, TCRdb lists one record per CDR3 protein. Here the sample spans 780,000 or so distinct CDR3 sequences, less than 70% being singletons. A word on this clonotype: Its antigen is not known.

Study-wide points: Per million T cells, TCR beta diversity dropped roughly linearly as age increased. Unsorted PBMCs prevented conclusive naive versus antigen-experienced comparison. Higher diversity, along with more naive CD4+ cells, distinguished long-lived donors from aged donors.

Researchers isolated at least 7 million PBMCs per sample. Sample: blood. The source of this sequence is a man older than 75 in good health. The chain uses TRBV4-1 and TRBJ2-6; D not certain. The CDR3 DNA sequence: TGCGCCAGCAGCCAAGACCCCAGCGCTGGGGCCAACGTCCTGACTTTC. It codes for CASSQDPSAGANVLTF.